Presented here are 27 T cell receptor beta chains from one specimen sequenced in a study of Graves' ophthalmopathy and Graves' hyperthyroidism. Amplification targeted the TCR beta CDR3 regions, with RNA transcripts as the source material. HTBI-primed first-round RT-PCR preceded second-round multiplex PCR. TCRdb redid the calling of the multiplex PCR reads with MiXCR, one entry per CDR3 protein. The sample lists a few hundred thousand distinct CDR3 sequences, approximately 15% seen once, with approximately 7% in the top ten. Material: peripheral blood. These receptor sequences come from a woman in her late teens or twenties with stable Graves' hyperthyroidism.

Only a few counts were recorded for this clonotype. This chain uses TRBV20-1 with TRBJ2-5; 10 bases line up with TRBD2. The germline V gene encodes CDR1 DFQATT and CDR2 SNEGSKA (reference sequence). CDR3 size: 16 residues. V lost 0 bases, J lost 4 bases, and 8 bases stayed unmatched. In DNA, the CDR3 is TGCAGTGCTAGAGACCCGCGACTAGCGGGTGGAGAGACCCAGTACTTC. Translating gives CSARDPRLAGGETQYF.

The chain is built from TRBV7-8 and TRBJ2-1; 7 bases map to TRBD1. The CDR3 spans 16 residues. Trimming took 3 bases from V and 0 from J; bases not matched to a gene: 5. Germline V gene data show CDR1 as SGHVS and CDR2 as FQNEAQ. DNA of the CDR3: TGTGCCAGCAGCTTCGACCGGGACAGCTCCTACAATGAGCAGTTCTTC. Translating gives CASSFDRDSSYNEQFF.

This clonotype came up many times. CDR3 coding DNA: TGTGCCAGCAGCTTGCCAGTAAGAAGTCCCCGCGAGCAGTACTTC. Translated, it gives CASSLPVRSPREQYF. The gene calls are TRBV5-6 and TRBJ2-7; no reliable D call. CDR1 is SGHDT and CDR2 is YYEEEE in the germline V gene. The CDR3 length is 15 residues. With 1 base removed from V and 6 bases from J, the gap between germline ends came to 17 bases.

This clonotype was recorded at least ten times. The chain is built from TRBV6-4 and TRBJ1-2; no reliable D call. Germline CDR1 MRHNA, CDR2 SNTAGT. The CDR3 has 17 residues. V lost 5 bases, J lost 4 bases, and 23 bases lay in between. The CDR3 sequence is CASSLHNVAVEGYGYTF. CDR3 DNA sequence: TGTGCCAGCAGTCTTCACAATGTCGCGGTCGAAGGCTATGGCTACACCTTC.

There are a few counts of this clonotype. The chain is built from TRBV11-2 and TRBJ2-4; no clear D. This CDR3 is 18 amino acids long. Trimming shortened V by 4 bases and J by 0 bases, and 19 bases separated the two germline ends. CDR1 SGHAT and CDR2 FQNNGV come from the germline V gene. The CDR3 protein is CASSSLNLLPLAKNIQYF. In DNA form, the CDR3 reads TGTGCCAGCAGCTCTTTAAACCTATTGCCGCTAGCCAAAAACATTCAGTACTTC.

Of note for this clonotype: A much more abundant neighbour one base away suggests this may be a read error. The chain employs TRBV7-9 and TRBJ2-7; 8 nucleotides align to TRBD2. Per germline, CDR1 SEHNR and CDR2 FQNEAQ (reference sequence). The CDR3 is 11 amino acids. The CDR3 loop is CAIGLAVELYF. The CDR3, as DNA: TGTGCCATCGGACTAGCCGTCGAGCTGTACTTC.

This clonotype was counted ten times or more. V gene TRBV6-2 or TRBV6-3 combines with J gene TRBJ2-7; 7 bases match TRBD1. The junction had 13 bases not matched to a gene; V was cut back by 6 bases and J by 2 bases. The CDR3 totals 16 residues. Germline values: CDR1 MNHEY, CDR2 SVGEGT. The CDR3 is CASSTPVGQLPYEQYF. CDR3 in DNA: TGTGCCAGCAGCACCCCTGTGGGACAGCTGCCCTACGAGCAGTACTTC.

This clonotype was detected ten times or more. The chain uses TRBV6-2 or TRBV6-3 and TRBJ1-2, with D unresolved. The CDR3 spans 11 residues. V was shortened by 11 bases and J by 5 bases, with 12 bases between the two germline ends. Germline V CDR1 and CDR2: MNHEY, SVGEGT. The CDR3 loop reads CASTSDYGYTF. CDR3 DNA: TGTGCCTCTACTTCCGATTATGGCTACACCTTC.

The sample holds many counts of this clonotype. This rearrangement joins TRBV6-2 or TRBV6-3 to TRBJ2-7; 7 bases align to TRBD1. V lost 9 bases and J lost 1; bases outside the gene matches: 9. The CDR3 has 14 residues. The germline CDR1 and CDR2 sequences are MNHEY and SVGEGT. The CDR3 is CASIPGQRSYEQYF. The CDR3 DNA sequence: TGTGCCAGTATACCGGGACAGCGATCCTACGAGCAGTACTTC.

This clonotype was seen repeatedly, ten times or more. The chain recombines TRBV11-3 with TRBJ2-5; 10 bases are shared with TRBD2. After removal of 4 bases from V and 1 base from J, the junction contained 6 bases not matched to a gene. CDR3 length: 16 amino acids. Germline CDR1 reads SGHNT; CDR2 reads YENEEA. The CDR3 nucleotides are TGTGCCAGCAGCTCCTTAGCGGGGGGCCTCCAAGAGACCCAGTACTTC. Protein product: CASSSLAGGLQETQYF. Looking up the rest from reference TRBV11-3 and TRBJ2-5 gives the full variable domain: EAGVVQSPRYKIIEKKQPVAFWCNPISGHNTLYWYLQNLGQGPELLIRYENEEAVDDSQLPKDRFSAERLKGVDSTLKIQPAELGDSAVYLCASSSLAGGLQETQYFGPGTRLLVL.

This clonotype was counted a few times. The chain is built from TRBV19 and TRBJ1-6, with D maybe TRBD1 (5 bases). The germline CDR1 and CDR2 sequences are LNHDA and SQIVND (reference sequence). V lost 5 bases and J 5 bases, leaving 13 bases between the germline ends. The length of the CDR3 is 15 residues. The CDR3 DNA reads TGTGCCAGTAGTGCCGGGACGATGAATAATTCACCCCTCCACTTT. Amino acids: CASSAGTMNNSPLHF.

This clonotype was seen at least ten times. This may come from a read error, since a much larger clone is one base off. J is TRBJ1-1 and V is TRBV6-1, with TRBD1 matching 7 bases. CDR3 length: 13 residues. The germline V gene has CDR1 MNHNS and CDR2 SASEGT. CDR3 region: CTSSVTGVSEAFF. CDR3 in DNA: TGTACCAGCAGTGTCACAGGGGTGAGTGAAGCTTTCTTT.

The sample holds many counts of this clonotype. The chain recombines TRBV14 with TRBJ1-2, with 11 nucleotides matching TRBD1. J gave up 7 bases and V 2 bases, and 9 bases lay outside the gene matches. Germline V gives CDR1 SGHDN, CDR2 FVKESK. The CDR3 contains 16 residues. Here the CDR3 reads CASSQRTGGAVFGYTF. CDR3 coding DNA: TGTGCCAGCAGCCAAAGGACAGGGGGCGCAGTATTTGGCTACACCTTC.

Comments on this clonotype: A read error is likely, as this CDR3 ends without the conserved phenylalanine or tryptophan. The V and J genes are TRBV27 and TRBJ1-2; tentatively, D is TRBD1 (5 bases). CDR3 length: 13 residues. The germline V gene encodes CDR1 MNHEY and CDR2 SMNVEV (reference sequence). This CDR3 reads CASCLTGLYGYTV. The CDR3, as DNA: TGTGCCAGCTGTTTAACAGGTCTCTATGGCTACACCGTC.

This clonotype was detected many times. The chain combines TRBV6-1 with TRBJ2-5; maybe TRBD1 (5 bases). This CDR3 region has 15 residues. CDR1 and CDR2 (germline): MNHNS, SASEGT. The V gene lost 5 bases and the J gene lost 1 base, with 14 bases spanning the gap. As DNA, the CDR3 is TGTGCCAGCAGTCAAGACAGTACGGGCCAAGAGACCCAGTACTTC. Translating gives CASSQDSTGQETQYF.

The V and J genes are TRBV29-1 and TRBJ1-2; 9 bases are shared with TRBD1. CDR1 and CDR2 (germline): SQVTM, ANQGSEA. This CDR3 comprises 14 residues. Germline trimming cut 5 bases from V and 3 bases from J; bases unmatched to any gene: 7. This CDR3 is CSVLRQGGHYGYTF. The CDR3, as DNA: TGCAGCGTTTTACGACAGGGGGGTCACTATGGCTACACCTTC.

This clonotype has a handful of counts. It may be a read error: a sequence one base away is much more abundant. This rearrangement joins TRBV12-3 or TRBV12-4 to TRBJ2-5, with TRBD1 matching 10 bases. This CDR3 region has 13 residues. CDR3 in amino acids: CASTTGTGETKYF. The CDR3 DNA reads TGTGCCAGCACCACCGGGACAGGGGAGACCAAGTACTTC.

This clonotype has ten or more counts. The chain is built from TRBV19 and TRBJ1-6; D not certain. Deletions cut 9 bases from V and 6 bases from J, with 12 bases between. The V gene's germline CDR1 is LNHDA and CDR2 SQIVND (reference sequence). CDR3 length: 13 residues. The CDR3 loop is CASHGGSNSPLHF. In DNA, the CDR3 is TGTGCCAGCCACGGTGGGTCTAATTCACCCCTCCACTTT.

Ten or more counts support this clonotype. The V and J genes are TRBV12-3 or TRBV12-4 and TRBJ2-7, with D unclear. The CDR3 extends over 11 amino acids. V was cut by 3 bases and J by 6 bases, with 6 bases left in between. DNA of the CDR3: TGTGCCAGCAGTTTTTCGCGCGAGCAGTACTTC. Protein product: CASSFSREQYF.

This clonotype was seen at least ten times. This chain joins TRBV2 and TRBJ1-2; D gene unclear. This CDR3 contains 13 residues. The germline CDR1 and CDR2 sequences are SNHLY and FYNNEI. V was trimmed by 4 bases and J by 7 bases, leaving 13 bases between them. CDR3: CASSGDREAGYTF. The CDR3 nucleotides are TGTGCCAGCAGTGGTGATCGGGAAGCTGGCTACACCTTC.

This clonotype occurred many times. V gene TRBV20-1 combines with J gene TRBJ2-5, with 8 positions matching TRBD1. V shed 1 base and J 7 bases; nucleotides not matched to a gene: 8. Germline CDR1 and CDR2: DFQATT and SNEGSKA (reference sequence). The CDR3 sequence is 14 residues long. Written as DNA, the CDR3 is TGCAGTGCTAGAGTCCCAGGGGGCGCGGGGACCCAGTACTTC. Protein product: CSARVPGGAGTQYF.

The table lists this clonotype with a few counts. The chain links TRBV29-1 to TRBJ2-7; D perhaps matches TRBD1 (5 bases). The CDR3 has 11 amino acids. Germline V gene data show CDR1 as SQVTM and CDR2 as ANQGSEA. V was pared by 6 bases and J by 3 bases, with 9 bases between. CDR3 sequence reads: CSVFDSYEQYF. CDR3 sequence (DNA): TGCAGCGTGTTCGACAGCTACGAGCAGTACTTC.

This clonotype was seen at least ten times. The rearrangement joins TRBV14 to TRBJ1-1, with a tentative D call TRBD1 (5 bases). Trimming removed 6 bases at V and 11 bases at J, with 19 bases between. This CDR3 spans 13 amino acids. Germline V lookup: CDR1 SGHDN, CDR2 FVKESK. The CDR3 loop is CASSHDRGLDAFF. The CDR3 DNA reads TGTGCCAGCAGTCACGATCGGGGCCTTGACGCTTTCTTT.

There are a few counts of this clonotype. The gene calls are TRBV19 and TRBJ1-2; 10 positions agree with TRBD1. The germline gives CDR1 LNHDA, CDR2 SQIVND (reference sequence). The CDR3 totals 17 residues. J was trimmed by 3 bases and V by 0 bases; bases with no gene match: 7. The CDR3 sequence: CASSIDLGQGPHYGYTF. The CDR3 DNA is TGTGCCAGTAGTATAGACTTGGGACAGGGGCCTCACTATGGCTACACCTTC.

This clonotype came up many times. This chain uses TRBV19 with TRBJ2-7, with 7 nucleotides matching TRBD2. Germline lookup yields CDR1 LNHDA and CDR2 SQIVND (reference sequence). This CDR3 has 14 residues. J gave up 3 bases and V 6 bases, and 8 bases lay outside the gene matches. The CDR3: CASSRAGRDYEQYF. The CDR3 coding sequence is TGTGCCAGTAGCCGAGCAGGGAGGGACTACGAGCAGTACTTC.

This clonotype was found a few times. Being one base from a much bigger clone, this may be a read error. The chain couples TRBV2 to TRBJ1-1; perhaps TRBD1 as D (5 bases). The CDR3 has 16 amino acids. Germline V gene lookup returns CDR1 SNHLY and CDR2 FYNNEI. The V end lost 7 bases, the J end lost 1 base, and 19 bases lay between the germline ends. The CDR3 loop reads CASTQYRSVGNTEAFF. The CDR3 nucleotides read TGTGCCAGCACACAATACAGGAGTGTAGGGAACACTGAAGCTTTCTTT.

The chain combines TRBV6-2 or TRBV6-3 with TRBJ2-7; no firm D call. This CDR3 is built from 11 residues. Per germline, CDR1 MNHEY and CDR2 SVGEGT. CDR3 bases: TGTGCCAGCGGTTACCCTTACGAGCAGTGCGTC. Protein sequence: CASGYPYEQCV.